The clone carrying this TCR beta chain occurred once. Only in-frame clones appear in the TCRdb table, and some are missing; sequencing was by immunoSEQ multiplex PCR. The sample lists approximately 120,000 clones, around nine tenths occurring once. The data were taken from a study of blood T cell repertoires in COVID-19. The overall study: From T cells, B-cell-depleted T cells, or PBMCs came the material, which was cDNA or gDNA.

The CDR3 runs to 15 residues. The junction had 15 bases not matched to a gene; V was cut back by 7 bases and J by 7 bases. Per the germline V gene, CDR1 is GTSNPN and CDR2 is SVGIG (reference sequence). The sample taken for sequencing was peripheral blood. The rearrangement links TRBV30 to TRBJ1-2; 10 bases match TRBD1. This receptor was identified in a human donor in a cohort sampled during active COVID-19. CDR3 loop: CASPGQGPLSGGYTF. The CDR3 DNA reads TGTGCCTCACCGGGACAGGGGCCACTGTCGGGTGGCTACACCTTC.